The 2 T cell receptor beta chains below come from one sample, sequenced in a study of cytomegalovirus exposure and HLA in healthy donors. The study ran its PCR with 60 Vbeta and 13 Jbeta primers. Repertoires were generated with immunoSEQ multiplex PCR, while TCRdb's copy carries only in-frame clones and drops some. The sample shows 30,000 to 40,000 clones, about 60% of them seen only once. The sample was PBMCs. The receptors shown here come from a man aged 45-65 years in good health and CMV-seropositive.

The J gene is TRBJ2-7, the V gene TRBV18; 8 bases are a match to TRBD2. CDR3 length: 12 amino acids. Germline-derived CDR1 and CDR2 are KGHSH and LQKENI. J lost 7 bases, V lost 5 bases, and 4 bases had no gene match. The CDR3 sequence: CASSGGLGEQYF. In DNA form, the CDR3 reads TGTGCCAGCTCAGGGGGACTAGGGGAGCAGTACTTC.

V and J are TRBV28 and TRBJ2-2; TRBD1 might be the D (5 bases). V gave up 6 bases and J gave up 4 bases, with 12 bases separating them. Germline CDR1 MDHEN, CDR2 SYDVKM. The CDR3 is 14 amino acids. The CDR3 sequence: CASRGQGRTGELFF. The DNA of the CDR3 is TGTGCCAGCAGGGGGCAGGGCCGCACCGGGGAGCTGTTTTTT.